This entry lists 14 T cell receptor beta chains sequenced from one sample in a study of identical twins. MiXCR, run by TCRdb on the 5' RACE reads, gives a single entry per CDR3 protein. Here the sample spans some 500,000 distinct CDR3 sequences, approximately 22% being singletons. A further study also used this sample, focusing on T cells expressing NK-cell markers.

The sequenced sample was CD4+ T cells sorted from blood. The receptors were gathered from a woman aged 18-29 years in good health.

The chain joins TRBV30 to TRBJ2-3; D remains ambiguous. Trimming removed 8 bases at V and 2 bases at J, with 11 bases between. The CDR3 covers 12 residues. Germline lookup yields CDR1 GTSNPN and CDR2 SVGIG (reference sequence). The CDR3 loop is CARKIHTDTQYF. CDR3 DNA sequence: TGTGCCCGAAAGATCCACACAGATACGCAGTATTTT.

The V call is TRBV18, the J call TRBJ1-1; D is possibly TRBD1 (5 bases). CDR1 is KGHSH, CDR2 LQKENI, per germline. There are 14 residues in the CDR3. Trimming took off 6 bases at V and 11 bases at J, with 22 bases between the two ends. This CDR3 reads CASSPGTEDIRAFF. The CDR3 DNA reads TGTGCCAGCTCGCCCGGGACGGAAGATATAAGGGCTTTCTTT.

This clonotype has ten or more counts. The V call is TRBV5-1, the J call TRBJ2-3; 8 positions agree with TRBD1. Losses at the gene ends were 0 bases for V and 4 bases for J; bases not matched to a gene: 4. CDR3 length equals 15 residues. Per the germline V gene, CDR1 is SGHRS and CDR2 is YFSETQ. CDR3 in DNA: TGCGCCAGCAGCTTGGCACAGGGGGGCGCAGATACGCAGTATTTT. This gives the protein CASSLAQGGADTQYF.

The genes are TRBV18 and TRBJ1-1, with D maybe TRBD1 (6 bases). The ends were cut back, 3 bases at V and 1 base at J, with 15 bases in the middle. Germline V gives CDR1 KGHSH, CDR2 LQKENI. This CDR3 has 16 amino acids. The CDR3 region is CASSPSVRTENTEAFF. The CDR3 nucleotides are TGTGCCAGCTCACCCAGTGTCAGGACAGAGAACACTGAAGCTTTCTTT.

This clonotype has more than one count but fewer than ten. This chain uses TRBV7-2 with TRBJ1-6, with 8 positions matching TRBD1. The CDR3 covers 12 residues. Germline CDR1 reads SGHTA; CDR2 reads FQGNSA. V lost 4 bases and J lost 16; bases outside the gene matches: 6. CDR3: CASSSRTGWLHF. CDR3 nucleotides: TGTGCCAGCAGCTCCCGGACAGGGTGGCTCCACTTT.

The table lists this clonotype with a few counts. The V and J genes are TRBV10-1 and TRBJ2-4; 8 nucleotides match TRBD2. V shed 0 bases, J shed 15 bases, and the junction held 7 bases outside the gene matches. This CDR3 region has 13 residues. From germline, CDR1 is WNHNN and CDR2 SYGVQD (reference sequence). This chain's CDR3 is CASSESNGRERYF. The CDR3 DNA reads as TGCGCCAGCAGTGAGTCGAACGGGAGGGAAAGGTACTTC.

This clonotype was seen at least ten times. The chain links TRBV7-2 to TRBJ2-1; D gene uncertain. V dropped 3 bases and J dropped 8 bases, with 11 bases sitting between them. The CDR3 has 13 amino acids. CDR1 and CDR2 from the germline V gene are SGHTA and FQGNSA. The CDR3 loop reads CASSFRIRDEQFF. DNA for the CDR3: TGTGCCAGCAGCTTTAGAATACGGGATGAGCAGTTCTTC.

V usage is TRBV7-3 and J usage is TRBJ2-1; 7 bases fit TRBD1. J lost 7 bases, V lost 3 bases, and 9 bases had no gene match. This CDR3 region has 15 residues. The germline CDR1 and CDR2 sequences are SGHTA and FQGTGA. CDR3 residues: CASSFYRGGKNEQFF. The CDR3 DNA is TGTGCCAGCAGCTTTTACAGGGGTGGGAAGAATGAGCAGTTCTTC.

CDR3 nucleotides: TGCAGTGCATTCGACGCTAGCGGAGGCCACAATGAGCAGTTCTTC. Amino acid sequence: CSAFDASGGHNEQFF. V gene TRBV20-1 combines with J gene TRBJ2-1, with 7 bases that match TRBD2. This CDR3 has 15 residues. V trimming: 6 bases; J trimming: 5 bases; junction bases outside the gene matches: 13. Germline V gene lookup returns CDR1 DFQATT and CDR2 SNEGSKA (reference sequence).

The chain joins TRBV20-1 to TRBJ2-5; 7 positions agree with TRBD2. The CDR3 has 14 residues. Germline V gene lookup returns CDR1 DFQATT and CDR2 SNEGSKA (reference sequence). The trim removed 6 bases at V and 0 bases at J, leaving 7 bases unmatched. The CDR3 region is CSAEPAGDQETQYF. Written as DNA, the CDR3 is TGCAGTGCCGAACCGGCGGGGGACCAAGAGACCCAGTACTTC.

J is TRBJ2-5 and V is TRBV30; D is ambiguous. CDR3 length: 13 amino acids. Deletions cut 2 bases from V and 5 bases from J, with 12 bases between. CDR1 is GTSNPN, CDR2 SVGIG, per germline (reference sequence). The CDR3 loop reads CAWSPKYPETQYF. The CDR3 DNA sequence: TGTGCCTGGAGTCCTAAGTACCCGGAGACCCAGTACTTC.

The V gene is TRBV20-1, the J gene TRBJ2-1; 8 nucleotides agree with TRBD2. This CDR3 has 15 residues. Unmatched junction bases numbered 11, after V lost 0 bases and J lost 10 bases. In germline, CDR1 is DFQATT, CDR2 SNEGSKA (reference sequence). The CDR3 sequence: CSARDPSGSLGEQFF. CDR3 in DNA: TGCAGTGCTAGAGATCCCAGCGGGAGCCTGGGCGAGCAGTTCTTC.

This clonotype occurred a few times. CDR3 nucleotides: TGTGCCAGCAGCTTAATGGCGGGTCAAGAGACCCAGTACTTC. The encoded protein is CASSLMAGQETQYF. The chain uses TRBV7-3 and TRBJ2-5; tentatively, D is TRBD2 (5 bases). The CDR3 loop spans 14 amino acids. CDR1 is SGHTA, CDR2 FQGTGA, per germline. With 1 base removed from V and 2 bases from J, the gap between germline ends came to 8 bases.

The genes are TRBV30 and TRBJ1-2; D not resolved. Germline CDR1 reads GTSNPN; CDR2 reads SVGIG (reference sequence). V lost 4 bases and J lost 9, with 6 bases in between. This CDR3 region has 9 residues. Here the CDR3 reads CAWTRCYTF. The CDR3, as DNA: TGTGCCTGGACGAGGTGCTACACCTTC.